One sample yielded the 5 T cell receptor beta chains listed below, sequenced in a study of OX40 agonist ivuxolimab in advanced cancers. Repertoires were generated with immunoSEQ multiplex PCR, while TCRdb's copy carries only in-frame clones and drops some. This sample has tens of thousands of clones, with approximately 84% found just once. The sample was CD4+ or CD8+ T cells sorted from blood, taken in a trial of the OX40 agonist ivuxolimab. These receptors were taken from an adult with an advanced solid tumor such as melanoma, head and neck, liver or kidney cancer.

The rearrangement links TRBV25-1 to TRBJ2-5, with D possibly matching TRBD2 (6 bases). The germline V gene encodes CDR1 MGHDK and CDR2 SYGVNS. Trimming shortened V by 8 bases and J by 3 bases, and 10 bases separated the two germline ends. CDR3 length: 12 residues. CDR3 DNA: TGTGCCAGCTGCGGGAATGAAGAGACCCAGTACTTC. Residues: CASCGNEETQYF.

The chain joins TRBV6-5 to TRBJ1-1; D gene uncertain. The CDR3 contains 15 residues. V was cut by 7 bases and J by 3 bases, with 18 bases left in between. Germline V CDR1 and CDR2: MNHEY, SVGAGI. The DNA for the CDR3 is TGTGCCAGCAAAGTAAATGGAGGTCGAGACACTGAAGCTTTCTTT. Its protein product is CASKVNGGRDTEAFF.

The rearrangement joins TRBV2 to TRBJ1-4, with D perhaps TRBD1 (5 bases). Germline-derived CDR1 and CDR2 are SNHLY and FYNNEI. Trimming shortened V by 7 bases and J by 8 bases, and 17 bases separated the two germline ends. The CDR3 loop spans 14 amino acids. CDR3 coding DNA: TGTGCCAGCAACCGAGGTCAGGGCGGCGAAAAACTGTTTTTT. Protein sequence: CASNRGQGGEKLFF.

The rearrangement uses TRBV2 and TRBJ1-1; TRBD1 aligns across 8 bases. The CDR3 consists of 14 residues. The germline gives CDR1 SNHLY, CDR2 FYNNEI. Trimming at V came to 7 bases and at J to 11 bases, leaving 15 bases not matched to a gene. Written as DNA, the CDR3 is TGTGCCAGCAAATCGGACAGGGCTCGTGGCGGGGCTTTCTTT. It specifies CASKSDRARGGAFF. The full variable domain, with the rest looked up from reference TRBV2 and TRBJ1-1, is EPEVTQTPSHQVTQMGQEVILRCVPISNHLYFYWYRQILGQKVEFLVSFYNNEISEKSEIFDDQFSVERPDGSNFTLKIRSTKLEDSAMYFCASKSDRARGGAFFGQGTRLTVV.

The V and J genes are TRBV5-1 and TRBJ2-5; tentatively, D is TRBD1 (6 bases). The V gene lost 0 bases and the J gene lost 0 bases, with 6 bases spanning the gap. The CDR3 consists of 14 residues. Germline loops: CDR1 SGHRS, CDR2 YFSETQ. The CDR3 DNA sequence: TGCGCCAGCAGCTTGGGACAGGACCAAGAGACCCAGTACTTC. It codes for CASSLGQDQETQYF. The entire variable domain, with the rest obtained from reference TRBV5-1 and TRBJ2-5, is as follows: KAGVTQTPRYLIKTRGQQVTLSCSPISGHRSVSWYQQTPGQGLQFLFEYFSETQRNKGNFPGRFSGRQFSNSRSEMNVSTLELGDSALYLCASSLGQDQETQYFGPGTRLLVL.